Listed below are T cell receptor beta chains from one sample, sequenced in a study of cytomegalovirus exposure and HLA in healthy donors. TCRdb's table, derived via immunoSEQ multiplex PCR, lists solely in-frame clones and lacks some. The data contain roughly 130,000 clones, approximately 82% of them singletons. The sequenced material came from PBMCs. All receptors come from a woman aged 18 to 35 in good health and CMV-seropositive. Each CDR3 is given with its conserved first and last residue. The order of the fields is clone size, J gene, V gene, D gene, CDR3 DNA, CDR3 protein. The D gene is left open where the match is weak. Some rows mark clone size as missing; the rest say once, few, many or name a class of expanded clone.

clone_size: NA
j_call: TRBJ1-6
v_call: TRBV2
d_call: TRBD1
cdr3_nt: TGTGCCGGGCGGGACAGGGAAGTTTCACCCCTCCACTTT
cdr3_aa: CAGRDREVSPLHF

clone_size: NA
j_call: TRBJ2-5
v_call: TRBV9
d_call: TRBD2
cdr3_nt: TGTGCCAGCAGTGCCTCGACTAGCGGCACTTTGGAGCAGTACTTC
cdr3_aa: CASSASTSGTLEQYF

clone_size: NA
j_call: TRBJ2-1
v_call: TRBV7-5
d_call: NA
cdr3_nt: TGTGCCAGAAGCTTAGGGTCTAGCGGGGGGAAGGCAAATGAGCAGTTCTTC
cdr3_aa: CARSLGSSGGKANEQFF

clone_size: NA
j_call: TRBJ1-1
v_call: TRBV4-1
d_call: TRBD1
cdr3_nt: TGCGCCAGCAGCCCCACAGGGGCCCCGGGGACTGAAGCTTTCTTT
cdr3_aa: CASSPTGAPGTEAFF

clone_size: NA
j_call: TRBJ2-2
v_call: TRBV7-2
d_call: TRBD2
cdr3_nt: TGTGCCAGCAGCCTATTACCGGGGGGGTTCACCGGGGAGCTGTTTTTT
cdr3_aa: CASSLLPGGFTGELFF

clone_size: NA
j_call: TRBJ2-1
v_call: TRBV5-1
d_call: NA
cdr3_nt: TGCGCCAGCAGACTAAGCGTATCCGGGGACAATGAGCAGTTCTTC
cdr3_aa: CASRLSVSGDNEQFF

clone_size: NA
j_call: TRBJ2-1
v_call: TRBV5-5
d_call: TRBD1
cdr3_nt: TGTGCCAGCAGCTTGAAGGGACAGGGCCATGAGCAGTTCTTC
cdr3_aa: CASSLKGQGHEQFF

clone_size: few
j_call: TRBJ2-2
v_call: TRBV23-1
d_call: NA
cdr3_nt: TGCGCCAGCAGGAGCGCCGGGGAGCTGTTTTTT
cdr3_aa: CASRSAGELFF

clone_size: few
j_call: TRBJ1-1
v_call: TRBV6-5
d_call: TRBD1
cdr3_nt: TGTGCCAGCAGTGCCGGGACAGGGTTTGCTGAAGCTTTCTTT
cdr3_aa: CASSAGTGFAEAFF

clone_size: NA
j_call: TRBJ2-5
v_call: TRBV25-1
d_call: TRBD1
cdr3_nt: TGTGCCAGCAGTGAGACCGGGACAGAAGAGACCCAGTACTTC
cdr3_aa: CASSETGTEETQYF

clone_size: NA
j_call: TRBJ2-3
v_call: TRBV6-1
d_call: TRBD2
cdr3_nt: TGTGCCAGCAGTGAAGCGCTTTCTAGCGGGGGGCAAGATACGCAGTATTTT
cdr3_aa: CASSEALSSGGQDTQYF

clone_size: few
j_call: TRBJ1-1
v_call: TRBV7-2
d_call: NA
cdr3_nt: TGTGCCAGCAGCTTCGGTATGAACACTGAAGCTTTCTTT
cdr3_aa: CASSFGMNTEAFF

clone_size: NA
j_call: TRBJ1-1
v_call: TRBV7-6
d_call: NA
cdr3_nt: TGTGCCAGCAGCTTAGGTACCCAGGACACTGAAGCTTTCTTT
cdr3_aa: CASSLGTQDTEAFF

clone_size: NA
j_call: TRBJ1-5
v_call: TRBV6-1
d_call: NA
cdr3_nt: TGTGCCAGCAGTGATGGGACAATTCCCAATCAGCCCCAGCATTTT
cdr3_aa: CASSDGTIPNQPQHF